The 32 T cell receptor beta chains below come from one sample, sequenced in a study of Ad26.COV2.S vaccination and SARS-CoV-2 variants. Treatment described: some 19 received Ad26.COV2.S at low or high dose, single or two shots; about 5 received placebo; per-sample allocation not given. Sampling took place 63 days after the first vaccine or placebo injection. TCRdb keeps only in-frame clones here, not all; method: immunoSEQ multiplex PCR. The table lists 430,000 or so clones, 89% of them singletons, with about 2.5% in the top ten. The sample was peripheral blood, taken in a trial of Ad26.COV2.S vaccine versus placebo. The receptors stem from a person between 18 and 65 years old who received the Ad26.COV2.S COVID-19 vaccine or a placebo.

V and J are TRBV2 and TRBJ1-1, with a possible D match to TRBD1 (6 bases). V lost 5 bases and J lost 4, with 11 bases in between. The CDR3 extends over 13 amino acids. The germline V gene has CDR1 SNHLY and CDR2 FYNNEI. The CDR3 region has the DNA TGTGCCAGCAGTCGGGGGCTCGGCACTGAAGCTTTCTTT. It encodes CASSRGLGTEAFF.

The J gene is TRBJ2-1, the V gene TRBV14, with D uncertain. The CDR3 runs to 15 residues. Germline CDR1 reads SGHDN; CDR2 reads FVKESK. Trimming removed 0 bases from V and 1 base from J, with 7 bases in between. CDR3 bases: TGTGCCAGCAGCCAAGACTACCTTTCCTACAATGAGCAGTTCTTC. This codes for CASSQDYLSYNEQFF. Full variable domain (remainder filled in from reference TRBV14 and TRBJ2-1): EAGVTQFPSHSVIEKGQTVTLRCDPISGHDNLYWYRRVMGKEIKFLLHFVKESKQDESGMPNNRFLAERTGGTYSTLKVQPAELEDSGVYFCASSQDYLSYNEQFFGPGTRLTVL.

The V gene is TRBV21-1, the J gene TRBJ2-7. TRBV21-1 has pseudogene status. There are 20 residues in the CDR3. CDR3 sequence (DNA): TGTGCCAGCAGCAAAAGGCGAGGCGTAGGACGCAAAATAATAACCTACGAGCAGTACGTC. It encodes CASSKRRGVGRKIITYEQYV.

The chain joins TRBV5-5 to TRBJ1-6, with no clear D. From germline, CDR1 is SGHKS and CDR2 YYEKEE (reference sequence). V shed 1 base and J shed 0 bases, with 8 bases lying between them. This CDR3 region has 16 residues. CDR3 residues: CASSLSLRSYNSPLHF. The CDR3 nucleotides read TGTGCCAGCAGCTTGTCCCTCCGCTCCTATAATTCACCCCTCCACTTT. The full variable domain, with the rest looked up from reference TRBV5-5 and TRBJ1-6, is DAGVTQSPTHLIKTRGQQVTLRCSPISGHKSVSWYQQVLGQGPQFIFQYYEKEERGRGNFPDRFSARQFPNYSSELNVNALLLGDSALYLCASSLSLRSYNSPLHFGNGTRLTVT.

This clone was seen only once. This rearrangement joins TRBV7-3 to TRBJ1-4; possible D gene TRBD1, 6 bases. Per germline, CDR1 SGHTA and CDR2 FQGTGA. The CDR3 totals 13 residues. The germline V and J ends were trimmed by 5 bases and 7 bases, with 11 bases remaining between them. CDR3 nucleotide sequence: TGTGCCAGCAGCCGGACAGTCGGTGAAAAACTGTTTTTT. Translated: CASSRTVGEKLFF.

The rearrangement links TRBV6-2 or TRBV6-3 to TRBJ2-2, with D perhaps TRBD2 (6 bases). Germline CDR1 is MNHEY and CDR2 is SVGEGT. V was pared by 2 bases and J by 5 bases, with 9 bases between. CDR3 length equals 14 residues. As DNA, the CDR3 is TGTGCCAGCAGTTACGGGAGGTTGACCGGGGAGCTGTTTTTT. It is translated as CASSYGRLTGELFF.

This clone was recorded a few times. The genes are TRBV13 and TRBJ1-1; 9 nucleotides match TRBD1. CDR3 length: 15 residues. The V gene end was trimmed by 4 bases and the J gene end by 1 base; junction bases not matched to a gene: 4. The V gene's germline CDR1 is PRHDT and CDR2 FYEKMQ (reference sequence). Here the CDR3 reads CASSSPGQGNTEAFF. CDR3 coding DNA: TGTGCCAGCAGCTCTCCGGGACAGGGGAACACTGAAGCTTTCTTT.

This sequence joins TRBV12-3 or TRBV12-4 and TRBJ1-6; D is possibly TRBD1 (6 bases). Trimming took off 5 bases at V and 8 bases at J, with 10 bases between the two ends. This CDR3 contains 13 residues. CDR3 loop: CASSLGQYSPLHF. The CDR3 coding sequence is TGTGCCAGCAGTCTTGGACAGTATTCACCCCTCCACTTT.

The rearrangement links TRBV5-1 to TRBJ2-2; D may be TRBD1 or TRBD2 (5 bases each). The CDR3 covers 16 residues. V was shortened by 6 bases and J by 6 bases, with 21 bases between the two germline ends. Germline lookup yields CDR1 SGHRS and CDR2 YFSETQ. CDR3 DNA: TGCGCCAGCACGAAAGGGGCGAGGGATTACGCCGGGGAGCTGTTTTTT. It specifies CASTKGARDYAGELFF.

V and J are TRBV24-1 and TRBJ2-6; no definite D call. This CDR3 is 14 amino acids long. CDR1 KGHDR and CDR2 SFDVKD come from the germline V gene. The V end lost 8 bases, the J end lost 0 bases, and 7 bases lay between the germline ends. The chain's CDR3 is CATMANSGANVLTF. CDR3 coding DNA: TGTGCCACCATGGCGAACTCTGGGGCCAACGTCCTGACTTTC.

The V call is TRBV5-4, the J call TRBJ2-7; a weak D match, TRBD1 (7 bases). In germline, CDR1 is SGHNT, CDR2 YYREEE (reference sequence). Trimming took 0 bases from V and 6 from J, leaving 16 bases between them. The CDR3 is made up of 15 amino acids. CDR3 nucleotides: TGTGCCAGCAGCTTGGCCTCGACAGGGCGGGGCGAGCAGTACTTC. Amino acids: CASSLASTGRGEQYF.

The chain joins TRBV18 to TRBJ1-6, with D maybe TRBD1 (6 bases). The V and J ends lost 3 bases and 8 bases respectively, with 17 bases between them. Looked up from germline, CDR1 is KGHSH and CDR2 is LQKENI. The length of the CDR3 is 16 residues. The CDR3 spells CASSPTFRQVYSPLHF. The CDR3 nucleotides are TGTGCCAGCTCACCGACTTTTCGACAGGTCTATTCACCCCTCCACTTT.

The chain recombines TRBV5-4 with TRBJ2-5; 8 nucleotides line up with TRBD1. Germline CDR1 reads SGHNT; CDR2 reads YYREEE (reference sequence). The V gene end was trimmed by 4 bases and the J gene end by 1 base; junction bases not matched to a gene: 9. The length of the CDR3 is 16 residues. CDR3 protein: CASSRLGQGTQETQYF. DNA of the CDR3: TGTGCCAGCAGCCGACTCGGACAGGGCACCCAAGAGACCCAGTACTTC.

The CDR3 spells CASSQDGRETNEKLFF. CDR3 coding DNA: TGTGCCAGCAGCCAAGATGGGCGTGAAACTAATGAAAAACTGTTTTTT. The V call is TRBV4-2, the J call TRBJ1-4, with D uncertain. V lost 0 bases and J 1 base, leaving 9 bases between the germline ends. This CDR3 contains 16 residues. CDR1 is LGHNA, CDR2 YNFKEQ, per germline.

This chain links TRBV3-1 (or the pseudogene TRBV3-2) with TRBJ1-4; D is ambiguous. The germline gives CDR1 LGHDT, CDR2 YNNKEL (reference sequence). V was trimmed by 8 bases and J by 3 bases, leaving 10 bases between them. The CDR3 is 13 amino acids. The CDR3, as DNA: TGTGCCAGCTGCGGCAGTGCTAATGAAAAACTGTTTTTT. This gives the protein CASCGSANEKLFF.

This chain links TRBV7-2 with TRBJ1-4; possible D gene TRBD1, 6 bases. CDR1 SGHTA and CDR2 FQGNSA come from the germline V gene. This CDR3 has 14 residues. V was clipped by 5 bases and J by 5 bases, with 12 bases between them. CDR3 region: CASSPGTRNEKLFF. The CDR3 region has the DNA TGTGCCAGCAGCCCCGGGACACGGAATGAAAAACTGTTTTTT.

Points on this clone: Within the sample, other DNA sequences also encode this same CDR3. V is TRBV4-3 and J is TRBJ2-3, with D unclear. Germline CDR1 LGHNA, CDR2 YSLEER. V gave up 1 base and J gave up 2 bases, with 7 bases separating them. The CDR3 runs 14 residues. DNA of the CDR3: TGCGCCAGCAGCCAAGGGGGTTTCACAGATACGCAGTATTTT. This sequence encodes CASSQGGFTDTQYF.

In DNA form, the CDR3 reads TGTGCCAGTAGTATAGCCCCGGGAGACTACAATGAGCAGTTCTTC. This encodes CASSIAPGDYNEQFF. This rearrangement joins TRBV19 to TRBJ2-1; possibly TRBD2 for D (6 bases). The CDR3 length is 15 residues. CDR1 and CDR2 (germline): LNHDA, SQIVND (reference sequence). The ends were cut back, 1 base at V and 3 bases at J, with 10 bases in the middle.

This clone was detected only once. The chain employs TRBV7-9 and TRBJ2-6; D uncertain. The V gene lost 4 bases and the J gene lost 0 bases, with 10 bases spanning the gap. The CDR3 extends over 16 amino acids. Per the germline V gene, CDR1 is SEHNR and CDR2 is FQNEAQ (reference sequence). The CDR3 protein is CASSSYLTSGANVLTF. The CDR3 nucleotides read TGTGCCAGCAGCTCCTATCTCACCTCTGGGGCCAACGTCCTGACTTTC.

The rearrangement joins TRBV6-5 to TRBJ1-2; no firm D call. Germline V gene lookup returns CDR1 MNHEY and CDR2 SVGAGI. This CDR3 comprises 14 residues. Deletions cut 6 bases from V and 8 bases from J, with 19 bases between. CDR3 DNA sequence: TGTGCCAGCAGGGCCGCTTTTGGAATAAGGGGCTACACCTTC. It yields the protein CASRAAFGIRGYTF.

The chain employs TRBV30 and TRBJ1-2, with no clear D. Trimming shortened V by 0 bases and J by 4 bases, and 9 bases separated the two germline ends. CDR1 GTSNPN and CDR2 SVGIG come from the germline V gene (reference sequence). The CDR3 has 13 amino acids. The CDR3 nucleotides are TGTGCCTGGAGTGTGCTGGGTTCCTATGGCTACACCTTC. Its protein is CAWSVLGSYGYTF. Variable domain in full (rest from reference TRBV30 and TRBJ1-2): SQTIHQWPATLVQPVGSPLSLECTVEGTSNPNLYWYRQAAGRGLQLLFYSVGIGQISSEVPQNLSASRPQDRQFILSSKKLLLSDSGFYLCAWSVLGSYGYTFGSGTRLTVV.

J is TRBJ2-4 and V is TRBV9, with 7 bases identical to TRBD2. There are 12 residues in the CDR3. CDR1 SGDLS and CDR2 YYNGEE come from the germline V gene. The ends lost 0 bases at V and 10 bases at J; junction bases unmatched: 1. The DNA of the CDR3 is TGTGCCAGCAGCGTAGCGGGGGGTATTCAGTACTTC. This translates into CASSVAGGIQYF.

CDR3 sequence: CASSQRTGAGGEKLFF. The CDR3 DNA reads as TGTGCCAGCAGCCAGAGAACAGGGGCCGGGGGTGAAAAACTGTTTTTT. The chain has TRBV3-1 (or the pseudogene TRBV3-2) and TRBJ1-4; TRBD1 aligns across 7 bases. Germline V CDR1 and CDR2: LGHDT, YNNKEL (reference sequence). J gave up 7 bases and V 3 bases, and 11 bases lay outside the gene matches. The CDR3 has 16 amino acids.

This rearrangement joins TRBV6-2 or TRBV6-3 to TRBJ1-5, with D perhaps TRBD1 (5 bases). V was cut by 2 bases and J by 3 bases, with 14 bases left in between. The CDR3 has 16 amino acids. Germline CDR1 MNHEY, CDR2 SVGEGT. The CDR3 is CASSYGPGIYNQPQHF. The CDR3, as DNA: TGTGCCAGCAGTTACGGTCCAGGGATCTACAATCAGCCCCAGCATTTT.

The chain has TRBV2 and TRBJ2-3, with 11 bases aligning to TRBD2. CDR1 and CDR2 from the germline V gene are SNHLY and FYNNEI. The CDR3 length is 15 residues. V lost 3 bases to trimming and J lost 1 base; unmatched junction nucleotides: 0. CDR3 sequence (DNA): TGTGCCAGCAGTGAGACTAGCGGGGGCACAGATACGCAGTATTTT. Translated, it gives CASSETSGGTDTQYF.

This sequence joins TRBV4-3 and TRBJ2-3; TRBD2 matches 10 bases. CDR1 and CDR2 from the germline V gene are LGHNA and YSLEER. The CDR3 sequence is 16 residues long. The J segment lost 4 bases and the V segment lost 3 bases, leaving 7 bases of the junction unmatched. This CDR3 reads CASSHRLAGYSDTQYF. DNA for the CDR3: TGCGCCAGCAGCCACCGACTAGCGGGCTATTCAGATACGCAGTATTTT.

The V gene is TRBV5-4, the J gene TRBJ2-2; TRBD2 aligns across 8 bases. Germline V CDR1 and CDR2: SGHNT, YYREEE (reference sequence). CDR3 size: 18 residues. With V trimmed by 0 bases and J by 1 base, 8 bases remained unmatched. The chain's CDR3 is CASSLGVPRGGNTGELFF. The CDR3 coding sequence is TGTGCCAGCAGCTTGGGGGTCCCCCGGGGGGGGAACACCGGGGAGCTGTTTTTT.

The V call is TRBV24-1, the J call TRBJ2-1; 11 nucleotides align to TRBD1. Germline V gene data show CDR1 as KGHDR and CDR2 as SFDVKD. The CDR3 contains 15 residues. Trimming removed 5 bases from V and 8 bases from J; junction bases left unmatched: 7. The CDR3 DNA follows: TGTGCCACCAGTGTCGGGACAGGGGGTAGGGATGAGCAGTTCTTC. It specifies CATSVGTGGRDEQFF.

V is TRBV7-9 and J is TRBJ2-2, with a weak D call TRBD1 (5 bases). The CDR3 is 15 residues long. The V end lost 5 bases, the J end lost 1 base, and 11 bases lay between the germline ends. The germline V gene has CDR1 SEHNR and CDR2 FQNEAQ (reference sequence). The CDR3 loop reads CASSPLQVNTGELFF. Written as DNA, the CDR3 is TGTGCCAGCAGCCCACTACAGGTGAACACCGGGGAGCTGTTTTTT.

This rearrangement joins TRBV5-1 to TRBJ1-2; D may be TRBD1 (5 bases). Germline V gene sequence: CDR1 SGHRS, CDR2 YFSETQ. The CDR3 is 14 residues long. Trimming cost V 2 bases and J 4 bases, with 12 bases left between them. The CDR3 region is CASSLDGAFYGYTF. CDR3 bases: TGCGCCAGCAGCTTAGACGGGGCTTTCTATGGCTACACCTTC.

The gene calls are TRBV19 and TRBJ1-2; 7 bases line up with TRBD1. The CDR3 covers 14 residues. V gave up 3 bases and J gave up 2 bases; unmatched junction bases: 3. CDR1 and CDR2 from the germline V gene are LNHDA and SQIVND (reference sequence). CDR3 nucleotide sequence: TGTGCCAGTAGTATCGGGGGACAGAACTATGGCTACACCTTC. It encodes CASSIGGQNYGYTF.

The chain recombines TRBV13 with TRBJ1-5; no firm D call. There are 13 residues in the CDR3. In germline, CDR1 is PRHDT, CDR2 FYEKMQ (reference sequence). Trimming cost V 4 bases and J 4 bases, with 8 bases left between them. The CDR3 DNA sequence: TGTGCCAGCAGCTCGGGAGAGAATCAGCCCCAGCATTTT. This encodes CASSSGENQPQHF.